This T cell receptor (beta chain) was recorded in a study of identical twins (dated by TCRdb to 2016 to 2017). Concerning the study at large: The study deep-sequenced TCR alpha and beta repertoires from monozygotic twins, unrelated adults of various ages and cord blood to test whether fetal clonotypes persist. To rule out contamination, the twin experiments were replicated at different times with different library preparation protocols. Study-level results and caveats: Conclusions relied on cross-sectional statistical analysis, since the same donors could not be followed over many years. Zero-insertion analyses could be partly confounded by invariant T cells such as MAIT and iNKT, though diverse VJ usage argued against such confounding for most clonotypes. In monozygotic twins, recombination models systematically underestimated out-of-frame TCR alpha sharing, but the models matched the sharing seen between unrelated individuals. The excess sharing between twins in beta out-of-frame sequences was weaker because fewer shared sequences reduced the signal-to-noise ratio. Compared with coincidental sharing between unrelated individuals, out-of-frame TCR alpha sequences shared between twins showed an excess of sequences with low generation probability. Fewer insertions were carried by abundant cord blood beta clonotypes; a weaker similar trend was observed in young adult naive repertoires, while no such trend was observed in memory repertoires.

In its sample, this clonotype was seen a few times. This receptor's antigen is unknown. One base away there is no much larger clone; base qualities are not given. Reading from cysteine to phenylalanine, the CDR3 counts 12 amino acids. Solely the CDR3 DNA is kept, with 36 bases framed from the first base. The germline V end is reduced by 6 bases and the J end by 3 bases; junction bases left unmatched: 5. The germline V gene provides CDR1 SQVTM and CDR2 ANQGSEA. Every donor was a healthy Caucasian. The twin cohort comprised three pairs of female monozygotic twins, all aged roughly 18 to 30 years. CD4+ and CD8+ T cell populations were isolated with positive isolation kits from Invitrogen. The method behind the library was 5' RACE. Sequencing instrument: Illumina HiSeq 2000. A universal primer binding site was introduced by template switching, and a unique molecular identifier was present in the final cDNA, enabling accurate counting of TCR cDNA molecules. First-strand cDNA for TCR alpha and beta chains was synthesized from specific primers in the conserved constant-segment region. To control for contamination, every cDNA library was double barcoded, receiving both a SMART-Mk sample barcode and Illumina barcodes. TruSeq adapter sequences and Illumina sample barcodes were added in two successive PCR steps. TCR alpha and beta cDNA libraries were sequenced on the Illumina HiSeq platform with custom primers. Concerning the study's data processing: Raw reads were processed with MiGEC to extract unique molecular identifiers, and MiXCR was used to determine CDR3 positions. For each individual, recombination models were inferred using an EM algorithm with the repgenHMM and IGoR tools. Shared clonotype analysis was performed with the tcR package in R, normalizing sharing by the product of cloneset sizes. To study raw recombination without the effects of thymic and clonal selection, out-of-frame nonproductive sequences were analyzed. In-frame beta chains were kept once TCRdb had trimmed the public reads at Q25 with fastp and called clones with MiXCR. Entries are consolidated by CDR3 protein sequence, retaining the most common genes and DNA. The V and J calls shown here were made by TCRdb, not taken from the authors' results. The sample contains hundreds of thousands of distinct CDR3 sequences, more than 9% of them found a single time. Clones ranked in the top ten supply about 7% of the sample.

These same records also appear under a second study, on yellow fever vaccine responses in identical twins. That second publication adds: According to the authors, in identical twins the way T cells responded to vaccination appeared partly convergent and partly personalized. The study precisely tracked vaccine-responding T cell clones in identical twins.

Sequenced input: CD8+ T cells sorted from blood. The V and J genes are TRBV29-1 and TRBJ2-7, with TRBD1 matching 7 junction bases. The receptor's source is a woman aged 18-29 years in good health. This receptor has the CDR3 CSVGQESYEQYF. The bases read TGCAGCGTCGGACAGGAGAGCTACGAGCAGTACTTC.